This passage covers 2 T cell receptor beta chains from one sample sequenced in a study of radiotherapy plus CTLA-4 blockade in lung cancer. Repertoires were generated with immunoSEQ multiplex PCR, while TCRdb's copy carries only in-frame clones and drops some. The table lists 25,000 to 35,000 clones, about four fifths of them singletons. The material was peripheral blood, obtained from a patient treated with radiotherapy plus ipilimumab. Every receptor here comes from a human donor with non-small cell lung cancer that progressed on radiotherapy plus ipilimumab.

CDR3 loop: CSVVPRGAGGVTGELFF. The CDR3 coding sequence is TGCAGCGTCGTCCCCCGAGGGGCGGGAGGGGTGACCGGGGAGCTGTTTTTT. The V gene is TRBV29-1, the J gene TRBJ2-2, with TRBD2 matching 9 bases. In germline, CDR1 is SQVTM, CDR2 ANQGSEA. The CDR3 runs 17 residues. The V and J ends lost 6 bases and 5 bases, in that order; junction bases with no gene match: 16.

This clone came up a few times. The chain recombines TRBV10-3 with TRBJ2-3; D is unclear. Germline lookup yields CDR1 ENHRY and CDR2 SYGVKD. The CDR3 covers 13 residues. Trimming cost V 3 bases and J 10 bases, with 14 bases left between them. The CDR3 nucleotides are TGTGCCATCAGTGAACCCCGGGTCGACTCGCAGTATTTT. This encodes CAISEPRVDSQYF.